This entry is about one TCR beta chain. The antigen is unknown. This entry belongs to a study of cytomegalovirus exposure and HLA in healthy donors. Trimming took off 3 bases at V and 0 bases at J, with 6 bases between the two ends. The CDR3 has 14 amino acids. Germline V CDR1 and CDR2: MNHNY, SVGAGI (reference sequence). Study-level points and caveats: Later genetic work tied a missense DCLRE1C variant to beta-chain V and J trimming. Cytomegalovirus-associated TCR beta chains were listed, numbering roughly 150.

Primers for the PCR totalled 60 Vbeta and 13 Jbeta. Clones were sequenced by immunoSEQ multiplex PCR, and TCRdb holds only the in-frame ones, with some missing. The sample lists roughly 200,000 clones, approximately 86% occurring once. The TCR comes from a woman between 25 and 40 years old in good health and CMV-seronegative. The chain is built from TRBV6-6 and TRBJ2-1, with D uncertain. The sequencing sample was made of PBMCs. For the CDR3, the DNA is TGTGCCAGCAGTTATCGTAGCTCCTACAATGAGCAGTTCTTC. It translates to CASSYRSSYNEQFF.